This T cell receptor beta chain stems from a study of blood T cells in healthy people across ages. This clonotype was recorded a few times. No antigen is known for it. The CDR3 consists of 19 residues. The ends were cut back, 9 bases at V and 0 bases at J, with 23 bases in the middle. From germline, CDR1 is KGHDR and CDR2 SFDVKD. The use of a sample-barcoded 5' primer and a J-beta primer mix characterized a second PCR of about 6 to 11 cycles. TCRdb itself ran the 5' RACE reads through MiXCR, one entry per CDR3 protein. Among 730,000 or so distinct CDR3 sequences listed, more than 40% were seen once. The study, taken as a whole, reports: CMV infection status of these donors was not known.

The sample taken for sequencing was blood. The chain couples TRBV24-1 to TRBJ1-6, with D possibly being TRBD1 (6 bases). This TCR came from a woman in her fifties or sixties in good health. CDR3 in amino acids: CATGDAGQTYDSYNSPLHF. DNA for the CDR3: TGTGCCACCGGGGACGCGGGACAAACCTACGACTCCTATAATTCACCCCTCCACTTT.